The clone carrying this T cell receptor (beta chain) was seen a single time. The record originates from a study of cytomegalovirus exposure and HLA in healthy donors. V lost 5 bases, J lost 8 bases, and 9 bases lay in between. The CDR3 consists of 12 residues. The germline CDR1 and CDR2 sequences are MNHNS and SASEGT. Libraries were prepared by immunoSEQ multiplex PCR; TCRdb keeps only in-frame clonotypes and omits some of them. The sample comprises 170,000 or so clones, more than 65% of which are singletons, and approximately 3% rests with the top ten. The chain combines TRBV6-1 with TRBJ1-4; maybe TRBD1 (6 bases). The sequence was obtained from a woman younger than 30 in good health and CMV-seropositive. Sequenced material: PBMCs. CDR3 nucleotide sequence: TGTGCCAGCAGTTTGGACAGAGAAAAACTGTTTTTT. Its protein product is CASSLDREKLFF.